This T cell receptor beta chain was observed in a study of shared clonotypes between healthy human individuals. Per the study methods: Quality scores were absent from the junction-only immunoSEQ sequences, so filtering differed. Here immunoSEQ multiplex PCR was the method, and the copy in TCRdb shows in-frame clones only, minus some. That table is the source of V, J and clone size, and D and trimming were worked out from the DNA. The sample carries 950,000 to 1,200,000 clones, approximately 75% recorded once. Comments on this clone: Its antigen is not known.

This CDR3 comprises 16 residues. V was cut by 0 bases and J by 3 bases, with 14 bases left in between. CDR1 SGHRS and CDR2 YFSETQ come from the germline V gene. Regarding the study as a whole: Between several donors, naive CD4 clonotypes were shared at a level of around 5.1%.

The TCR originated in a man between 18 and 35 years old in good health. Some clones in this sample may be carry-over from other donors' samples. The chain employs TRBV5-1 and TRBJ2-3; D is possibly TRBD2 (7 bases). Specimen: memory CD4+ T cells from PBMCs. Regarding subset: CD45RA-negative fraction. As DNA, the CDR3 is TGCGCCAGCAGCTTGGCCGGGGGAGGGGGTACAGATACGCAGTATTTT. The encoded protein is CASSLAGGGGTDTQYF. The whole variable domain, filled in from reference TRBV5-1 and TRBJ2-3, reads KAGVTQTPRYLIKTRGQQVTLSCSPISGHRSVSWYQQTPGQGLQFLFEYFSETQRNKGNFPGRFSGRQFSNSRSEMNVSTLELGDSALYLCASSLAGGGGTDTQYFGPGTRLTVL.